This T cell receptor beta chain was identified during a study of control samples from healthy donors and cancer patients. Trimming removed 0 bases at V and 0 bases at J, with 6 bases between. The germline V gene has CDR1 MNHEY and CDR2 SVGAGI. The CDR3 covers 15 residues. The table came from immunoSEQ multiplex PCR; TCRdb's copy has only in-frame clones and leaves some out. Of approximately 45,000 clones detected, roughly 90% appear once; the ten largest clones hold over 20%. The clonotype comes from a middle-aged woman with head and neck cancer. The sequenced sample consisted of PBMCs. J is TRBJ1-3 and V is TRBV6-5; unclear D gene. CDR3 coding DNA: TGTGCCAGCAGTTACTCGACGAACTCTGGAAACACCATATATTTT. Its protein product is CASSYSTNSGNTIYF.